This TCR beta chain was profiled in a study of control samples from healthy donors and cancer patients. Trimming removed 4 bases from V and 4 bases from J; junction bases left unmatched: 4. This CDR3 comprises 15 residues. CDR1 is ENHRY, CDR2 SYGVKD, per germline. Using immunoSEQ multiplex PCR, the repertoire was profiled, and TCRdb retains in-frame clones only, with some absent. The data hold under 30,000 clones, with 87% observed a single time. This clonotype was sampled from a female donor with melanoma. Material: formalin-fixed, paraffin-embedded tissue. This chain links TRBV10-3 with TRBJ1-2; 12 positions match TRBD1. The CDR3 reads CAISGGTGGGYGYTF. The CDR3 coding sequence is TGTGCCATCAGTGGGGGGACAGGGGGCGGCTATGGCTACACCTTC.